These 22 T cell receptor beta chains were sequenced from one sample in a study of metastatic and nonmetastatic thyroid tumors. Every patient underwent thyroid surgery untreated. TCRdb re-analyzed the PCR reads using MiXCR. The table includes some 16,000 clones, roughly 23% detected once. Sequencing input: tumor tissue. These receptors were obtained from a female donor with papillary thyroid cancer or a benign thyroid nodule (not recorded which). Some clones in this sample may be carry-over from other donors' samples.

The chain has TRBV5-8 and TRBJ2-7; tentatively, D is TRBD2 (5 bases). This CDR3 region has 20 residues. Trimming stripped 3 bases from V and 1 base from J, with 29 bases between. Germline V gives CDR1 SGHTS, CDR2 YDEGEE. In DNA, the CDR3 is TGTGCCAGCAGCTATCGACCGGGCGGGCGGTTGAATATTGTGTCCTACGAGCAGTACTTC. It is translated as CASSYRPGGRLNIVSYEQYF. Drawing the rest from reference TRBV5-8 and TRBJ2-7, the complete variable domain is EAGVTQSPTHLIKTRGQQATLRCSPISGHTSVYWYQQALGLGLQFLLWYDEGEERNRGNFPPRFSGRQFPNYSSELNVNALELEDSALYLCASSYRPGGRLNIVSYEQYFGPGTRLTVT.

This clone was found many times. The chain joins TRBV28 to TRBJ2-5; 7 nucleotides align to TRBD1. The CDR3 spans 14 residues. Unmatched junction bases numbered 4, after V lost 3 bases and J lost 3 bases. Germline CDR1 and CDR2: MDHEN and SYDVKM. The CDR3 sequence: CASSLGTEEETQYF. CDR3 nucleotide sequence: TGTGCCAGCAGTTTGGGGACAGAAGAAGAGACCCAGTACTTC.

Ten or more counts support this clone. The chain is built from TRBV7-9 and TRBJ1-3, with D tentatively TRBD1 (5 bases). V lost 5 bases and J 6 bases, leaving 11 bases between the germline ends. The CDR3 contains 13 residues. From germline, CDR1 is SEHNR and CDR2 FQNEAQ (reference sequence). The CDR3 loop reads CASSRDPLNTIYF. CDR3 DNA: TGTGCCAGCAGCCGGGACCCGTTAAACACCATATATTTT.

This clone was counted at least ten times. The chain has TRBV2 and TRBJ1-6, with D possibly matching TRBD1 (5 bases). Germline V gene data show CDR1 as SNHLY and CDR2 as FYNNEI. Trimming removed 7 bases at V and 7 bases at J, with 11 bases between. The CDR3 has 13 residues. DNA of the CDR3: TGTGCCAGCACGACTGAGGGGAATTCACCCCTCCACTTT. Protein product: CASTTEGNSPLHF.

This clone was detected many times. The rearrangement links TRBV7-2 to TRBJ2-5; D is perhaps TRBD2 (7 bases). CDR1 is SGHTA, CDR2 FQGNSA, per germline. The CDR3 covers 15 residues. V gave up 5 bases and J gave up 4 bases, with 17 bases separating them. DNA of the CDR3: TGTGCCAGCAGCCCCCTGGGGGGGGCTTTAGAGACCCAGTACTTC. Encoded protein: CASSPLGGALETQYF.

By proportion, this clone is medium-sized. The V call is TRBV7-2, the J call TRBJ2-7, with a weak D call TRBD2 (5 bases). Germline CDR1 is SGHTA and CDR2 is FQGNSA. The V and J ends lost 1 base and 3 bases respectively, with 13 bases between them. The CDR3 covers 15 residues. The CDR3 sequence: CASSLEASRYYEQYF. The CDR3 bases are TGTGCCAGCAGCTTAGAGGCTAGCAGATACTACGAGCAGTACTTC.

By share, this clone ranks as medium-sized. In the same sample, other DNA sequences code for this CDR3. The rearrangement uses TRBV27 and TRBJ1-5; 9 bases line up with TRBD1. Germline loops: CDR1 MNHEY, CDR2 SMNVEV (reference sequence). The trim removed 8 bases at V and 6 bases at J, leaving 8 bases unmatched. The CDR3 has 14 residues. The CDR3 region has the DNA TGTGCCAGCCGCTTAACAGGGGGCACTCAGCCCCAGCATTTT. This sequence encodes CASRLTGGTQPQHF.

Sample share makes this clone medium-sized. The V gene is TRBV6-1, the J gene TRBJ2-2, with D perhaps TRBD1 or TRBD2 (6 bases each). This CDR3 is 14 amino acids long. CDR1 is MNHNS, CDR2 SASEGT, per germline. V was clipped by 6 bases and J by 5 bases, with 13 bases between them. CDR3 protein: CASRPTGATGELFF. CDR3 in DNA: TGTGCCAGCAGACCAACGGGGGCTACCGGGGAGCTGTTTTTT.

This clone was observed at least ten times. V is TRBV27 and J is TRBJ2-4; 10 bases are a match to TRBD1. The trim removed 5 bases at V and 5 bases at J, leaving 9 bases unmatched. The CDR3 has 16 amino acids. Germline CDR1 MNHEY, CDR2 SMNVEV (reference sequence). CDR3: CASSPYGQGGENIQYF. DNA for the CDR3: TGTGCCAGCAGTCCATACGGACAGGGGGGCGAAAACATTCAGTACTTC.

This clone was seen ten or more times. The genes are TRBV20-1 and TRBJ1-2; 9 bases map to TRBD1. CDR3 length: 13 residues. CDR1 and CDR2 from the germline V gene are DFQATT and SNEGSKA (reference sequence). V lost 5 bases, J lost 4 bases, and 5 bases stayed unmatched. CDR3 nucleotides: TGCAGTGCTTGGACAGGGGAAAGCTATGGCTACACCTTC. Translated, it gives CSAWTGESYGYTF.

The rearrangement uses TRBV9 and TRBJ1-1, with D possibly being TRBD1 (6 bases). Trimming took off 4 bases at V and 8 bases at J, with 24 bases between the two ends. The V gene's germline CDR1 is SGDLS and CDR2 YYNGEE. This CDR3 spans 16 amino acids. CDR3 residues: CASSTGGGGLVTEAFF. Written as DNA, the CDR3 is TGTGCCAGCAGCACAGGAGGCGGGGGGCTGGTCACCGAAGCTTTCTTT.

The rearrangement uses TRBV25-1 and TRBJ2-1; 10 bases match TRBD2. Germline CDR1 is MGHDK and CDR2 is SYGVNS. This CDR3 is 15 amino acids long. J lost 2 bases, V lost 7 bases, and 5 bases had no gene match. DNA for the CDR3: TGTGCCAGCACCCCGGGACTAGCGACCTACAATGAGCAGTTCTTC. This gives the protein CASTPGLATYNEQFF. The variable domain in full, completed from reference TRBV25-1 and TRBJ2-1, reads EADIYQTPRYLVIGTGKKITLECSQTMGHDKMYWYQQDPGMELHLIHYSYGVNSTEKGDLSSESTVSRIRTEHFPLTLESARPSHTSQYLCASTPGLATYNEQFFGPGTRLTVL.

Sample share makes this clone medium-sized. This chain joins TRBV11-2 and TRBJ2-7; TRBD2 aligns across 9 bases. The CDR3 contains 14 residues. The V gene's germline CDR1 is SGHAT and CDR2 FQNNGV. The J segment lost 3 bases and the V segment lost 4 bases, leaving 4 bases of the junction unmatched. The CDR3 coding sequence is TGTGCCAGCAGCTCCTCGACTAGCGGCTACGAGCAGTACTTC. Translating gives CASSSSTSGYEQYF.

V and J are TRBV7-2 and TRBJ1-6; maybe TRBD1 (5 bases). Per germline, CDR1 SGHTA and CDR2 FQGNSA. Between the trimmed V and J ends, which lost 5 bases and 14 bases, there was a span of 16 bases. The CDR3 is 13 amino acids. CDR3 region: CASSPDVRGALHF. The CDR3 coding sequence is TGTGCCAGCAGCCCAGACGTGCGAGGGGCCCTCCACTTT.

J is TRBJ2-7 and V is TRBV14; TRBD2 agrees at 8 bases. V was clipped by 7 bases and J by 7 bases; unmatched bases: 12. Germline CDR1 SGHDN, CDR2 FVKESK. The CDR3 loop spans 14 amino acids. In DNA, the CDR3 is TGTGCCAGCATCCTTCGGGGGGGCCGTTGGGAGCAGTACTTC. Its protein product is CASILRGGRWEQYF.

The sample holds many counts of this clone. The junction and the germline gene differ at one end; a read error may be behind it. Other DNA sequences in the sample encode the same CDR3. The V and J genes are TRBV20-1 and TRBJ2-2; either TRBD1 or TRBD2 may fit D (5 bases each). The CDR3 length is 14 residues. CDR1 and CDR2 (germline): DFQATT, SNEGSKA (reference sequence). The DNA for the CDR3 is TGCAGTGCACTCAGGGCAGGGAACACCGGGGAGCTGTTTTTC. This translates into CSALRAGNTGELFF.

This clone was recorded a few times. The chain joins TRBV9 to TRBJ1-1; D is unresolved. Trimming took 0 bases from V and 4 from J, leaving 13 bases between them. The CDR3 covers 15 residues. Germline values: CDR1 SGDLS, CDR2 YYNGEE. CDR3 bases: TGTGCCAGCAGCGTAGGGCCGCGGGCGGGCACTGAAGCTTTCTTT. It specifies CASSVGPRAGTEAFF.

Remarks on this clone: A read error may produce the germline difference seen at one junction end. CDR3 region: CASILASSGLNEQLF. The CDR3 DNA reads TGTGCCAGCATCTTAGCGTCTAGCGGGCTCAATGAGCAGCTCTTC. The V call is TRBV7-2, the J call TRBJ2-1; 8 bases are shared with TRBD2. CDR3 length: 15 residues. The V gene's germline CDR1 is SGHTA and CDR2 FQGNSA. The variable domain in full, completed from reference TRBV7-2 and TRBJ2-1, reads GAGVSQSPSNKVTEKGKDVELRCDPISGHTALYWYRQSLGQGLEFLIYFQGNSAPDKSGLPSDRFSAERTGGSVSTLTIQRTQQEDSAVYLCASILASSGLNEQLFGPGTRLTVL.

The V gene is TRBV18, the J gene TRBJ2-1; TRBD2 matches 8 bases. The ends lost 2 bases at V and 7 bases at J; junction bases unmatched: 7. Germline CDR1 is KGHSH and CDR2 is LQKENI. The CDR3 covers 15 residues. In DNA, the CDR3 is TGTGCCAGCTCACCAAGGCCGGGACTAGATAATGAGCAGTTCTTC. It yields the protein CASSPRPGLDNEQFF.

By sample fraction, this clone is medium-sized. Written as DNA, the CDR3 is TGTGCCAGCAGCTTAGCGCAAAGGGGGGGACGCCACGCACCCCTCCACTTT. It codes for CASSLAQRGGRHAPLHF. The chain links TRBV7-6 to TRBJ1-6, with D tentatively TRBD1 (6 bases). The CDR3 consists of 17 residues. V gave up 0 bases and J gave up 11 bases, with 20 bases separating them. CDR1 SGHVS and CDR2 FNYEAQ come from the germline V gene.

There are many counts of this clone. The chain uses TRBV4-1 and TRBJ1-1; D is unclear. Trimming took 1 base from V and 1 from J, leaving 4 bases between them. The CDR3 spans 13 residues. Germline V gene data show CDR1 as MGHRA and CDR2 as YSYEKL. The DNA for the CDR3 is TGCGCCAGCAGCCAAGGGTCGAACACTGAAGCTTTCTTT. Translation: CASSQGSNTEAFF.

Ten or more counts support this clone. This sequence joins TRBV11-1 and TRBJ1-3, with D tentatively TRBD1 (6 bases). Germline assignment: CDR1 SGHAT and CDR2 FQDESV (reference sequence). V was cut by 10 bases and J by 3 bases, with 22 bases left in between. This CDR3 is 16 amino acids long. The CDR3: CATIQGLALFGNTIYF. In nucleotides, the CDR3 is TGTGCCACCATACAGGGTTTGGCTCTCTTTGGAAACACCATATATTTT.